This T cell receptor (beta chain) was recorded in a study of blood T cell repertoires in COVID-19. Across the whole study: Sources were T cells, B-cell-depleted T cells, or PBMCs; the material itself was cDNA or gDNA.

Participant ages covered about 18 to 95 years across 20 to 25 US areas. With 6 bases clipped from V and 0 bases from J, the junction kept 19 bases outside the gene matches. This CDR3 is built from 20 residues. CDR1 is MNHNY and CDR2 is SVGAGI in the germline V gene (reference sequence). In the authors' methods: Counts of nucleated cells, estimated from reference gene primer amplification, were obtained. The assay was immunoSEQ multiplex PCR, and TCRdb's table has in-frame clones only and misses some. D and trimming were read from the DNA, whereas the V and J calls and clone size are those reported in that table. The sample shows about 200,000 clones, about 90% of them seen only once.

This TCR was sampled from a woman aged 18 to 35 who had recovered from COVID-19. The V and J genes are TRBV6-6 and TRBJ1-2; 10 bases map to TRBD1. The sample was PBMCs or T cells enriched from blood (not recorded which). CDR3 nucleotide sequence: TGTGCCAGCAGCATGTACTCCGGGACAGGGGTTATTTCGGCTAACTATGGCTACACCTTC. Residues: CASSMYSGTGVISANYGYTF.